The 15 T cell receptor beta chains below all came from one sample that was sequenced in a study of tumor-infiltrating lymphocytes in primary liver carcinoma. Germline DNA was extracted too, while blood RNA derived from unsorted whole blood. TCR beta cDNA was reverse-transcribed from roughly 520 ng of total RNA. The reaction used a constant-region primer and ProtoScript II reverse transcriptase. ARM-PCR was slightly modified, and three nested multiplex PCR rounds with it gave rise to the TCR beta libraries. For 10 cycles apiece, the opening two PCR rounds ran with TRBV1-TRBV30 forward primers and a C-beta reverse primer. TCRdb analysed the multiplex PCR reads with MiXCR anew, one entry per CDR3 protein. Of fewer than 400,000 distinct CDR3 sequences listed, roughly two thirds were seen once; the top ten hold around 9.5%. The source material was peripheral blood. The receptors derive from a man aged 35 to 55 with primary liver carcinoma and hepatitis B virus infection.

Many counts were recorded for this clonotype. The rearrangement links TRBV29-1 to TRBJ2-3, with D possibly matching TRBD2 (5 bases). CDR1 and CDR2 from the germline V gene are SQVTM and ANQGSEA. The CDR3 totals 13 residues. V dropped 4 bases and J dropped 1 base, with 9 bases sitting between them. CDR3 bases: TGCAGCGTTGCAGTCGGGGGCACAGATACGCAGTATTTT. Translating it yields CSVAVGGTDTQYF.

There are a few counts of this clonotype. This sequence joins TRBV5-4 and TRBJ2-5; D is unclear. The CDR3 runs 13 residues. Germline V CDR1 and CDR2: SGHNT, YYREEE (reference sequence). The V end lost 1 base, the J end lost 4 bases, and 8 bases lay between the germline ends. This chain's CDR3 is CASSLTPAETQYF. DNA for the CDR3: TGTGCCAGCAGCTTGACACCCGCAGAGACCCAGTACTTC. Complete variable domain (other parts from reference TRBV5-4 and TRBJ2-5): ETGVTQSPTHLIKTRGQQVTLRCSSQSGHNTVSWYQQALGQGPQFIFQYYREEENGRGNFPPRFSGLQFPNYSSELNVNALELDDSALYLCASSLTPAETQYFGPGTRLLVL.

This sequence joins TRBV11-2 and TRBJ2-1; 12 nucleotides agree with TRBD2. With 5 bases clipped from V and 13 bases from J, the junction kept 9 bases outside the gene matches. The CDR3 covers 14 residues. Per the germline V gene, CDR1 is SGHAT and CDR2 is FQNNGV. CDR3 sequence reads: CASSTRTSGTSQFF. In nucleotides, the CDR3 is TGTGCCAGCAGCACTAGGACTAGCGGGACCAGTCAGTTCTTC.

Comments on this clonotype: A single base separates this from a much larger clone, so it may be a read error. The chain uses TRBV5-4 and TRBJ2-3; D unclear. The CDR3 is made up of 13 amino acids. Trimming took 4 bases from V and 7 from J, leaving 13 bases between them. Germline CDR1 and CDR2: SGHNT and YYREEE (reference sequence). CDR3 nucleotide sequence: TGTGCCAGCAGCCCCCCGAGTGCTAATACGCAGTATTTT. Translating gives CASSPPSANTQYF.

The genes are TRBV28 and TRBJ2-5; D call uncertain. V shed 2 bases and J shed 2 bases, with 9 bases lying between them. The germline V gene encodes CDR1 MDHEN and CDR2 SYDVKM. This CDR3 is 14 amino acids long. The CDR3 loop is CASSLPIGQETQYF. CDR3 DNA: TGTGCCAGCAGTTTACCTATCGGGCAAGAGACCCAGTACTTC.

For this clonotype: A much bigger clone sits one base away, suggesting this may be a read error. The gene calls are TRBV29-1 and TRBJ2-7; possibly TRBD2 for D (7 bases). Germline V CDR1 and CDR2: SQVTM, ANQGSEA. The CDR3 sequence is 12 residues long. The DNA for the CDR3 is TGCAACGTTGTTAGGGGGGGATACGAGCAGTACTTC. Protein product: CNVVRGGYEQYF.

About this clonotype: Given the absence of the conserved phenylalanine or tryptophan at the CDR3 end, a read error is likely. The genes are TRBV29-1 and TRBJ1-2; D gene ambiguous. The CDR3 spans 12 residues. The germline CDR1 and CDR2 sequences are SQVTM and ANQGSEA. The CDR3 DNA follows: TGCAGCGTTGAAGACCTTAACTATGGGTACACCATC. Encoded protein: CSVEDLNYGYTI.

In its sample, this clonotype was seen many times. As DNA, the CDR3 is TGTGCCAGCAGTGGGGGGTACGGCACTGAAGCTTTCTTT. This translates into CASSGGYGTEAFF. This chain joins TRBV6-1 and TRBJ1-1; a weak D match, TRBD1 (5 bases). CDR1 MNHNS and CDR2 SASEGT come from the germline V gene. This CDR3 spans 13 amino acids. V lost 4 bases to trimming and J lost 4 bases, with 10 bases between them.

In its sample, this clonotype was seen many times. The chain has TRBV29-1 and TRBJ2-1, with TRBD2 matching over 9 bases. Germline V lookup: CDR1 SQVTM, CDR2 ANQGSEA. This CDR3 has 14 amino acids. The V and J ends lost 6 bases and 6 bases, in that order; junction bases with no gene match: 9. The CDR3 DNA reads as TGCAGCGTAGAATCTTCTAGCGGGACCAATGAGCAGTTCTTC. This encodes CSVESSSGTNEQFF.

Ten or more counts support this clonotype. The gene calls are TRBV11-2 and TRBJ2-5; D is perhaps TRBD1 (6 bases). The V end was cut by 1 base, the J end by 4 bases, with 7 bases between. The CDR3 loop spans 13 amino acids. Germline lookup yields CDR1 SGHAT and CDR2 FQNNGV. CDR3 loop: CASSLAGAETQYF. CDR3 bases: TGTGCCAGCAGCTTAGCAGGGGCAGAGACCCAGTACTTC.

V is TRBV30 and J is TRBJ2-7; the D call may be TRBD1 or TRBD2 (5 bases each). CDR1 GTSNPN and CDR2 SVGIG come from the germline V gene (reference sequence). There are 14 residues in the CDR3. Trimming removed 0 bases at V and 9 bases at J, with 18 bases between. CDR3 DNA sequence: TGTGCCTGGAGTGTAACCCCACAAAGGGACGGGCAGTACTTC. The encoded protein is CAWSVTPQRDGQYF.

As concerns this clonotype: This likely comes from a read error, as the CDR3 has no conserved phenylalanine or tryptophan at its end. CDR3 nucleotides: TGTGTCAGCAGCTCCCCAGACAGGGTTGTATATGACTACACCTTA. Translation gives CVSSSPDRVVYDYTL. The genes are TRBV11-2 and TRBJ1-2; 7 bases align to TRBD1. This CDR3 comprises 15 residues. Per the germline V gene, CDR1 is SGHAT and CDR2 is FQNNGV.

As concerns this clonotype: This may stem from a read error, because a much larger clone lies one nucleotide away. The CDR3 DNA is TGTGCCAGCACCCTAGTGGAGAGTGAGATCCAGTACTTC. It yields the protein CASTLVESEIQYF. The gene calls are TRBV12-3 or TRBV12-4 and TRBJ2-5; D is unresolved. This CDR3 has 13 amino acids.

Concerning this clonotype: At one boundary the junction diverges from the germline segment, which might be a read error. V is TRBV6-1 and J is TRBJ1-3; D uncertain. The CDR3 runs to 15 residues. Germline CDR1 MNHNS, CDR2 SASEGT. The CDR3 sequence: CASSDRAASGDTIYF. CDR3 DNA: TGTGCCAGCAGCGACCGGGCCGCCTCTGGAGACACCATATATTTC.

In regard to this clonotype: A clone one base away is much larger, so this may be a read error. This CDR3 fails to terminate in the conserved phenylalanine or tryptophan, so it likely reflects a read error. The chain carries TRBV29-1 and TRBJ1-3; unclear D gene. Germline-derived CDR1 and CDR2 are SQVTM and ANQGSEA. Trimming took off 5 bases at V and 0 bases at J, with 5 bases between the two ends. This CDR3 has 12 residues. The CDR3 sequence is CSVYGSGNTIYS. In DNA form, the CDR3 reads TGCAGCGTTTACGGCTCTGGAAACACCATATATTCT.